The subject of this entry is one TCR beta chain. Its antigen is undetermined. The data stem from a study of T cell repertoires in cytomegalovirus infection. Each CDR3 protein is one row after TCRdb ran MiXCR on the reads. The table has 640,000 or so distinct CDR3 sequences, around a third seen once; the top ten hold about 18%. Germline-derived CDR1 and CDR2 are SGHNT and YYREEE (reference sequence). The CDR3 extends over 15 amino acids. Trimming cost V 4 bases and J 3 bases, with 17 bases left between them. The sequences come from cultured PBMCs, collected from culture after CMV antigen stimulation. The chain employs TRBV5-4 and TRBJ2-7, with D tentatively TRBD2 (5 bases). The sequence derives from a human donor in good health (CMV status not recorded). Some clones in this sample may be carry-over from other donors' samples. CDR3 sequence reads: CASSRAYSADYEQYF. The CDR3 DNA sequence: TGTGCCAGCAGCCGTGCATATTCAGCGGACTACGAGCAGTACTTC.